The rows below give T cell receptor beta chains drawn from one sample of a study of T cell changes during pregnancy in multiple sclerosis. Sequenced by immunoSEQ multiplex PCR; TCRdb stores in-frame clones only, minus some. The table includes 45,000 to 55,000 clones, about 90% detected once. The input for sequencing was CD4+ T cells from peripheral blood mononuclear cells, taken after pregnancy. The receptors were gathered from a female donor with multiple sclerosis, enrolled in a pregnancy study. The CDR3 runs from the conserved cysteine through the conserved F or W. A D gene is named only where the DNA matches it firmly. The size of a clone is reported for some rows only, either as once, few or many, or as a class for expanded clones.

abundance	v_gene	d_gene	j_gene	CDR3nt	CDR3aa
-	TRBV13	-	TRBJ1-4	TGTGCCAGCAGCTTAGGTTTGGCCGTCGGAGGTAATGAAAAACTGTTTTTT	CASSLGLAVGGNEKLFF
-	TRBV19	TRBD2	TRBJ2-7	TGTGCCAGTAAGACTAGCGGGAGTAAGTACGAGCAGTACTTC	CASKTSGSKYEQYF
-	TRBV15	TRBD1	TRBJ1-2	TGTGCCACCAGCAGCGGGACAGGGGGCCTTTACGGCTACACCTTC	CATSSGTGGLYGYTF
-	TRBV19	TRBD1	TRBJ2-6	TGTGCCAGTAGTCTGGGACAGGGGGCACCTGGGGCCAACGTCCTGACTTTC	CASSLGQGAPGANVLTF
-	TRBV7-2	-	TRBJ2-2	TGTGCCAGCAGCCGGGACTCCCACACCGGGGAGCTGTTTTTT	CASSRDSHTGELFF
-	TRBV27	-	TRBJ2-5	TGTGCCAGCAGTTCTTGGCGGAGAGAGACCCAGTACTTC	CASSSWRRETQYF
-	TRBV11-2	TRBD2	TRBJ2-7	TGTGCCAGCAGCTTAAAAGCAGCGGGAGTTTCCCACGAGCAGTACTTC	CASSLKAAGVSHEQYF
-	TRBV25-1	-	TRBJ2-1	TGTGCCACCCAACTAAGCGGCTCCTACAATGAGCAGTTCTTC	CATQLSGSYNEQFF
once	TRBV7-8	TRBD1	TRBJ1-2	TGTGCCAGCAGCTTACAAGGTCTAGGACAGGGGGGGAGTGGCTACACCTTC	CASSLQGLGQGGSGYTF
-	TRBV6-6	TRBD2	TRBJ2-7	TGTGCCAGCAGGAGCGGGGGGAGCTCCTACGAGCAGTACTTC	CASRSGGSSYEQYF
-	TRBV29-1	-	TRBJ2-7	TGCAGCGTTGAACTCCCAGGCGAGCAGTACTTC	CSVELPGEQYF
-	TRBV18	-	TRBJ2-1	TGTGCCAGCTCACCACTATCGGGAGTTAATAATGAGCAGTTCTTC	CASSPLSGVNNEQFF
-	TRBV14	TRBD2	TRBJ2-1	TGTGCCAGCAGCAGTCCGCTAGCGGGGTCCAAGTTCTTC	CASSSPLAGSKFF
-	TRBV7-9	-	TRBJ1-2	TGTGCCAGCAGCATAAGGACTAACTTAGATGGCTACACCTTC	CASSIRTNLDGYTF